The 4 T cell receptor beta chains reported below all come from one sample, sequenced in a study of cytomegalovirus exposure and HLA in healthy donors. Assay: immunoSEQ multiplex PCR; the TCRdb copy retains only in-frame clones and omits some. The sample carries about 180,000 clones, around nine tenths recorded once. The sequencing sample was made of PBMCs. The receptor source for this set is a man in his late teens or twenties in good health and CMV-seropositive.

J is TRBJ2-7 and V is TRBV6-5; TRBD1 is a possible D gene (6 bases). CDR3 length: 15 residues. The germline V and J ends were trimmed by 0 bases and 3 bases, with 12 bases remaining between them. Germline CDR1 is MNHEY and CDR2 is SVGAGI. CDR3 region: CASSYSRQVGYEQYF. The CDR3 DNA reads as TGTGCCAGCAGTTACTCCCGACAGGTGGGCTACGAGCAGTACTTC.

The chain is built from TRBV5-6 and TRBJ2-1, with 8 bases identical to TRBD2. CDR1 is SGHDT, CDR2 YYEEEE, per germline. After removal of 6 bases from V and 4 bases from J, the junction contained 9 bases not matched to a gene. The CDR3 totals 15 residues. The CDR3: CASTETSGVYNEQFF. In nucleotides, the CDR3 is TGTGCCAGCACCGAAACTAGCGGAGTTTACAATGAGCAGTTCTTC.

V gene TRBV6-1 combines with J gene TRBJ2-7, with D unclear. V gave up 4 bases and J gave up 4 bases, with 5 bases separating them. The CDR3 consists of 11 residues. Germline CDR1 reads MNHNS; CDR2 reads SASEGT. CDR3 bases: TGTGCCAGCAGTGTTAGATACGAGCAGTACTTC. Translating it yields CASSVRYEQYF.

This chain links TRBV18 with TRBJ2-3, with D tentatively TRBD2 (6 bases). The germline V gene encodes CDR1 KGHSH and CDR2 LQKENI. CDR3 length equals 17 residues. Trimming stripped 1 base from V and 6 bases from J, with 20 bases between. CDR3 sequence reads: CASSPLPGRRDMDTQYF. CDR3 DNA sequence: TGTGCCAGCTCACCACTCCCAGGCAGGCGGGATATGGATACGCAGTATTTT.